The clone carrying this T cell receptor (beta chain) appeared many times. This sample stems from a study of T cells of healthy individuals. TCRdb reanalysed the 5' RACE reads using MiXCR and keeps one entry per CDR3 protein. The top ten hold about 4.7% of the sample, which has 60,000 to 80,000 distinct CDR3 sequences, 16% seen once. Trimming cost V 4 bases and J 2 bases, with 6 bases left between them. CDR1 and CDR2 from the germline V gene are SQVTM and ANQGSEA. There are 12 residues in the CDR3. V is TRBV29-1 and J is TRBJ1-5; D not resolved. This receptor was obtained from a human donor in good health. The chain's CDR3 is CSVGAGNQPQHF. The CDR3, as DNA: TGCAGCGTTGGGGCAGGCAATCAGCCCCAGCATTTT.